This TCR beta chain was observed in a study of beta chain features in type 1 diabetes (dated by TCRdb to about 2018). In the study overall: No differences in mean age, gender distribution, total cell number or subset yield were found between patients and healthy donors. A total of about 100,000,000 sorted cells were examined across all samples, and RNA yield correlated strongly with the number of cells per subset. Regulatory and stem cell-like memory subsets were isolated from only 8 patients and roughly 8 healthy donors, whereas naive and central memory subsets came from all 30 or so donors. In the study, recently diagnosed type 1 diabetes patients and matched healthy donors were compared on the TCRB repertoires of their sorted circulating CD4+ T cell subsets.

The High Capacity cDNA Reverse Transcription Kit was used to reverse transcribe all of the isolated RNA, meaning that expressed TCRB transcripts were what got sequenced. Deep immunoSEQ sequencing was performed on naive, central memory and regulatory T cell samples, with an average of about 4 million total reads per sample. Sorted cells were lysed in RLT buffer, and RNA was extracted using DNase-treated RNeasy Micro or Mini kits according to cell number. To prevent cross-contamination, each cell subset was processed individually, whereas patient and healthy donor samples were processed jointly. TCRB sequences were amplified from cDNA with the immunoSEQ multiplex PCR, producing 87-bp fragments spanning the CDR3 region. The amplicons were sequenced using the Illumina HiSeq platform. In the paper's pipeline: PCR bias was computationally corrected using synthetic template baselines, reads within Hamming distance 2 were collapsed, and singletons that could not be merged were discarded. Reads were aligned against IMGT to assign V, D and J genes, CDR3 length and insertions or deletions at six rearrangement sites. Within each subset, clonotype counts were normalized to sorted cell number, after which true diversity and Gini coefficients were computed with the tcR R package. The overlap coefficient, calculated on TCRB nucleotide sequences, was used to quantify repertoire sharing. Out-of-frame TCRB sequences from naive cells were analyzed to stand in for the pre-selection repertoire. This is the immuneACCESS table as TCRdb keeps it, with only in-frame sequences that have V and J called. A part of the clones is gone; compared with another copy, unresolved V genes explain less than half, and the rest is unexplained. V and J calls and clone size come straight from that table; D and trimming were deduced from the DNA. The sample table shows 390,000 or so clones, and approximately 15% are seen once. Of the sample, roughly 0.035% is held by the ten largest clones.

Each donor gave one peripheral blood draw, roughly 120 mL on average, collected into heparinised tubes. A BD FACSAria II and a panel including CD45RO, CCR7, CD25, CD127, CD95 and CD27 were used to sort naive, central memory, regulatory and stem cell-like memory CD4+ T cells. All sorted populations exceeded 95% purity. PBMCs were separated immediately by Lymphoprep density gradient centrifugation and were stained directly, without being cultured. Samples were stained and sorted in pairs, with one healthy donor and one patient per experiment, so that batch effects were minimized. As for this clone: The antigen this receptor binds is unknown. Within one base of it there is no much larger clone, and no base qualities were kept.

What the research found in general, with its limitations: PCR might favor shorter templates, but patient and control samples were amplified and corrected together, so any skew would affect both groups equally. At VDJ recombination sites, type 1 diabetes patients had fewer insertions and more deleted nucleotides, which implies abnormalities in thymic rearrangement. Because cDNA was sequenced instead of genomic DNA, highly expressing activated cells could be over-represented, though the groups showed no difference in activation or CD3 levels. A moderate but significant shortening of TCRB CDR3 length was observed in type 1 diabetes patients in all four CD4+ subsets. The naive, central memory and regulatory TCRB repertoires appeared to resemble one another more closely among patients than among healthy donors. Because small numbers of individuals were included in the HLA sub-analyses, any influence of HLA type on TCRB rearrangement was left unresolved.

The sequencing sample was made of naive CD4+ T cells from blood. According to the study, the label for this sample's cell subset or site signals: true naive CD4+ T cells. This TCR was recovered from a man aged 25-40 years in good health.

The DNA sequence is given as TGCAGCACCCGCTCAGCCACCGGGGAGCTGTTTTTT. It translates to CSTRSATGELFF. The sequence joins TRBV29-1 to TRBJ2-2, with no D gene named confidently. V drops 8 bases and J drops 4 bases, leaving 11 bases in between. Taken from cysteine to phenylalanine, the CDR3 has 12 residues. Left in the record is the CDR3 DNA by itself, 36 bases read in frame from the first base. As encoded in the germline V gene, CDR1 is SQVTM while CDR2 is ANQGSEA.